This TCR beta chain was found in a study of CD8 T cells in ankylosing spondylitis. Overall study findings and caveats: Among TCR beta sequences, a motif of fewer than 10 highly homologous variants appeared characteristic of ankylosing spondylitis blood.

This clonotype came up a few times. Its antigen is unidentified. TCRdb re-called the 5' RACE reads with MiXCR, one entry per CDR3 protein. The profile shows 150,000 to 250,000 distinct CDR3 sequences, around 13% of them singletons. The TCR sequence derives from a male donor with ankylosing spondylitis or in good health (not recorded which). The material sequenced was blood, either unsorted or a sorted T cell fraction (not recorded which).

CDR3 sequence (DNA): TGTGCCAGCAGTTACGGGGGGGACTCCTACGAGCAGTACTTC. This gives the protein CASSYGGDSYEQYF. J is TRBJ2-7 and V is TRBV6-2 or TRBV6-3, with 7 bases fitting TRBD2. This CDR3 contains 14 residues. J was trimmed by 0 bases and V by 2 bases; bases with no gene match: 1. Germline CDR1 reads MNHEY; CDR2 reads SVGEGT.